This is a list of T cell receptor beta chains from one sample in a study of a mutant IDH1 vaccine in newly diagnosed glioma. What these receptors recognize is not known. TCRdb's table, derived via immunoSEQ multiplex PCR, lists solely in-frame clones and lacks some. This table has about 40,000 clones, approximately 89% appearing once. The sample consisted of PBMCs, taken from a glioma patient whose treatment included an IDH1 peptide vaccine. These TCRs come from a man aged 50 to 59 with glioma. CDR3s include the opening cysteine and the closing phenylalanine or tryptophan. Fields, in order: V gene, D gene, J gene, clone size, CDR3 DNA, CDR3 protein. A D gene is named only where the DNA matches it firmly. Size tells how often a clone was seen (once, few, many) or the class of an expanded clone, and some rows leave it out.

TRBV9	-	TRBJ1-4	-	TGTGCCAGCAGCGTAGGAACAGGGCGGACTAATGAAAAACTGTTTTTT	CASSVGTGRTNEKLFF
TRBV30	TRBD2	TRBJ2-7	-	TGTGCCTGGAGTAACGGACTAGAGATCGATGAGCAGTACTTC	CAWSNGLEIDEQYF
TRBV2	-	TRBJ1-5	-	TGTGCCAGCAGTGAGTCCAGGTGGAATCAGCCCCAGCATTTT	CASSESRWNQPQHF
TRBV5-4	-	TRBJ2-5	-	TGTGCCAGCAGCAAGGCTGGCCATGGGGAGACCCAGTACTTC	CASSKAGHGETQYF
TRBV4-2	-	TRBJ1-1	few	TGTGCCAGCAGCCAAGGCAACGGAAAGAACACTGAAGCTTTCTTT	CASSQGNGKNTEAFF
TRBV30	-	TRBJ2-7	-	TGTGCCTGGAGTGAAGTGGGGTACGAGCAGTACTTC	CAWSEVGYEQYF
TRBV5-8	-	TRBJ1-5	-	TGTGCCAGCAGCTTGGCCCTGGCGGTCGATAGCAATCAGCCCCAGCATTTT	CASSLALAVDSNQPQHF
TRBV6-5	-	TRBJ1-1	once	TGTGCCCGCGGGGGCCAGCAGAACACTGAAGCTTTCTTT	CARGGQQNTEAFF
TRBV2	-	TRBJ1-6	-	TGTGCCAGCACCTTCGCCGGGGGGAATAATTCACCCCTCCACTTT	CASTFAGGNNSPLHF
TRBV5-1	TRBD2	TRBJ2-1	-	TGCGCCAGCGGGGGCGGTTTTAGGGGACTAGCGCCTTTGAGCTCCTACAATGAGCAGTTCTTC	CASGGGFRGLAPLSSYNEQFF
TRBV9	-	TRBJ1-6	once	TGTGCCAGCGAGCTTTCCTATAATTCACCCCTCCACTTT	CASELSYNSPLHF
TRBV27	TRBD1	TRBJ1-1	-	TGTGCCAGCAGTCGGAACAGGGGGCGCAACACTGAAGCTTTCTTT	CASSRNRGRNTEAFF
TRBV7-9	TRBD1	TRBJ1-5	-	TGTGCCAGCAGCTCTGACAGGGGGCTAGGTCAGCCCCAGCATTTT	CASSSDRGLGQPQHF
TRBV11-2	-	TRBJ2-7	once	TGTGCCAGCAGCTTAGGTGGGGGCGCGTCCTACGAGCAGTACTTC	CASSLGGGASYEQYF
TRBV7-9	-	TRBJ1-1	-	TGTGCCAGCAGCTTAAATTGGGACGCTTTCTTT	CASSLNWDAFF
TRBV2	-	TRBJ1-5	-	TGTGCCAGCAGTGGGGGGATAGGGAGCAATCAGCCCCAGCATTTT	CASSGGIGSNQPQHF
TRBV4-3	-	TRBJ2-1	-	TGCGCCAGCAGCCACGGACTTTACAATGAGCAGTTCTTC	CASSHGLYNEQFF
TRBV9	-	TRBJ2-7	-	TGTGCCAGCAGCGTAGGGCAGGGGCCTTCCTACGAGCAGTACTTC	CASSVGQGPSYEQYF
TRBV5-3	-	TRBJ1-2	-	TGTGCCAGAAGCAGAAGGGGCGAACCTAACTATGGCTACACCTTC	CARSRRGEPNYGYTF
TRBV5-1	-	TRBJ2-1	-	TGCGCCAGCAGCTTGGTTGGGTACTCCTACAATGAGCAGTTCTTC	CASSLVGYSYNEQFF
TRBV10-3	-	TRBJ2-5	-	TGTGCCATCAGTGAGGGGTCGGTCCCACAAGAGACCCAGTACTTC	CAISEGSVPQETQYF
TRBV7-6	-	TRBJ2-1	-	TGTGCCAGCAGTACCGAGGGACTCAATGAGCAGTTCTTC	CASSTEGLNEQFF
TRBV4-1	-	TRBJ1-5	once	TGCGCCAGCAGCCAAACCCCTTGGTCCAGGGGTCGTAATCAGCCCCAGCATTTT	CASSQTPWSRGRNQPQHF